Listed here is a single TCR beta chain. The antigen it recognizes is unknown. There are no base qualities to consult, and no much larger clone falls within one base. According to the germline V gene (reference sequence), CDR1 reads SEHNR and CDR2 reads FQNEAQ. Unmatched junction bases come to 4, with V trimmed by 1 base and J by 4 bases. Including cysteine and phenylalanine, the CDR3 has 14 amino acids. CDR3 DNA only is kept here, 42 bases in frame from base 1. This record comes from a study of human T cells and chemical hapten exposure (TCRdb year 2021). Regarding the study in general: For sensitization, 2% DPC in acetone was applied to a roughly 2 cm by roughly 2 cm area of upper inner arm skin. Blood samples were taken from patients before sensitization (week 0) and then at 2, 6 and about 24 weeks after DPC sensitization. The study tracked peripheral blood TCR repertoire changes in vivo during primary and secondary sensitization to the hapten diphenylcyclopropenone (DPC) in alopecia patients. Libraries were pooled for sequencing, and variation in per-sample TCR yields was attributed mainly to small differences in library volumes within the pool. Most of the patients in the cohort were female, and the cohort covered alopecia areata with under or over 50% scalp involvement, alopecia totalis and alopecia universalis. Throughout the approximately 22-week study period, patients were also given weekly therapeutic DPC doses on the scalp. Patch tests used Finn chambers with 0.01% DPC on the upper back, scored after 6 days by International Contact Dermatitis Research Group standards. Blood for TCR sequencing was provided by twenty-nine alopecia patients at one to four time points (pre-sensitization, 2, 6 and 24 weeks). The paper as a whole reports these results and caveats: Patch test score correlated positively with the number of PT1 expanded TCRs, reaching significance at thresholds 8, 16 and 32 but not at 4. Significantly more large CDR3 similarity clusters were formed by expanded TCRs than by pre-sensitization or healthy control sets, consistent with antigen-driven responses. After repeated subsampling, changes were observed in the strength of the expansion versus patch-test correlation and in the threshold at which the correlation became significant. All patients had alopecia, a presumed autoimmune disease, so their immune response might differ from that of healthy individuals. No change with DPC sensitization was found in the number of TCRs above 1 in 1000 frequency, and no evidence of global repertoire structure alterations was found.

The protocol used for the library was RACE. TCRdb shows the sequencer as NextSeq 500. During library preparation, unique molecular identifiers were attached to individual cDNA molecules so that TCRs could be counted in a quantitative, reproducible way. Each blood RNA sample was used to sequence both TCR alpha and TCR beta chains. On the study's bioinformatics: A median of roughly 100,000 TCRs per sample was observed, with a range of about 23,224 to 750,000. V, J and CDR3 annotation of the TCR reads was performed with the Decombinator software suite. For the PS versus PT1 abundance plots, all samples were subsampled to the same number of TCRs (28,000). Expanded TCRs were defined as absent before sensitization and observed at least eight times at the 2-week time point. The raw public reads went through TCRdb reprocessing: fastp at Q25, MiXCR clone calling, in-frame beta chains kept. CDR3 protein duplicates are merged, each entry listing the most common genes and DNA. The V and J calls follow TCRdb's processing rather than the paper's. Present in this sample are 80,000 to 100,000 distinct CDR3 sequences, roughly a tenth of which were seen just once. The ten largest clones take up about 1% of the sample.

The intended sense of this specimen's time point label: patch test 3, about 24 weeks after DPC sensitization. The sample's treatment or condition label, decoded: therapeutic diphenylcyclopropenone sensitization with weekly scalp DPC. Blood at each patch-test visit was drawn before the patch test was applied. Eligible patients were aged 18 to 70, diagnosed with alopecia, deemed suitable for DPC therapy, and excluded if pregnant. Unfractionated whole blood was collected in Tempus Blood RNA tubes, and total RNA was extracted from that blood. The rearrangement joined TRBV7-9 to TRBJ2-7; 7 junctional bases match TRBD2. This sequence was found in a woman in her 30s with alopecia areata. Some clones in this sample may be carry-over from other donors' samples. Sequenced material: whole blood, taken in connection with sensitization to the hapten diphenylcyclopropenone (DPC). The DNA sequence is as follows: TGTGCCAGCAGCTTAGAGCGGGATTCGTACGAGCAGTACTTC. Its translation is CASSLERDSYEQYF.